This T cell receptor (beta chain) appears in the sequencing data of a study of OX40 agonist ivuxolimab in advanced cancers. Profiled with immunoSEQ multiplex PCR; TCRdb holds only in-frame clones, not every one. Here the sample spans fewer than 50,000 clones, about 80% being singletons. Study-level results: At doses 0.1 to 3.0 mg/kg, CD4+ and CD8+ clones expanded. Among expanded peripheral T cells, antigen specificity went undetermined.

The CDR3 spans 15 residues. Germline assignment: CDR1 LNHDA and CDR2 SQIVND (reference sequence). The ends were cut back, 6 bases at V and 3 bases at J, with 12 bases in the middle. On this clone: Its cognate antigen is unknown.

The input for sequencing was CD4+ or CD8+ T cells sorted from blood, taken in a trial of the OX40 agonist ivuxolimab. The chain has TRBV19 and TRBJ2-6; D is possibly TRBD1 (5 bases). The source is an adult with an advanced solid tumor such as melanoma, head and neck, liver or kidney cancer. The CDR3: CASSQGAHGANVLTF. CDR3 DNA sequence: TGTGCCAGTAGCCAAGGGGCGCATGGGGCCAACGTCCTGACTTTC.